One sample yielded the 21 T cell receptor beta chains listed below, sequenced in a study of spatial heterogeneity in lung cancer. TCRdb processed the 5' RACE reads anew with MiXCR; each CDR3 protein has one entry. The table includes more than 2,500 distinct CDR3 sequences, 9.5% to 15% detected once. For these TCRs, the target antigens are not known. The study, taken as a whole, reports: Tumors with more nonsynonymous mutations had more expanded intratumoral alpha and beta TCRs.

Documented time point: sample taken at primary tumor resection. The input for sequencing was lung tumor tissue, taken at surgery. Receptors were obtained from a male donor with early-stage non-small cell lung cancer.

This clonotype is medium-sized. The V gene is TRBV7-8, the J gene TRBJ1-2, with 7 positions matching TRBD1. CDR1 is SGHVS, CDR2 FQNEAQ, per germline. The CDR3 is made up of 13 amino acids. V shed 5 bases, J shed 7 bases, and the junction held 7 bases outside the gene matches. CDR3: CASSVTQGTGYTF. The CDR3 region has the DNA TGTGCCAGCAGCGTTACACAGGGGACTGGCTACACCTTC.

This clonotype is labeled as medium-sized (0.01 to 0.1%). The chain uses TRBV20-1 and TRBJ1-1; maybe TRBD1 (5 bases). Germline V gives CDR1 DFQATT, CDR2 SNEGSKA (reference sequence). Trimming took off 0 bases at V and 9 bases at J, with 14 bases between the two ends. CDR3 length equals 13 residues. The CDR3 sequence is CSARERDGVQAFF. CDR3 nucleotides: TGCAGTGCTAGAGAGAGGGACGGAGTACAAGCTTTCTTT.

This clonotype is labeled medium-sized. The chain recombines TRBV28 with TRBJ1-2; D is unresolved. In germline, CDR1 is MDHEN, CDR2 SYDVKM. Trimming shortened V by 0 bases and J by 4 bases, and 6 bases separated the two germline ends. CDR3 length: 13 residues. The CDR3 bases are TGTGCCAGCAGTTTATGGGGATTCTATGGCTACACCTTC. The encoded protein is CASSLWGFYGYTF.

This clonotype is classed as medium-sized. The CDR3 loop is CASSPQSIGQPSPLHF. CDR3 nucleotide sequence: TGTGCCAGCAGCCCCCAGAGTATAGGACAGCCTTCACCCCTCCACTTT. The chain couples TRBV7-8 to TRBJ1-6, with TRBD1 as a possible D gene (6 bases). Trimming cost V 5 bases and J 9 bases, with 20 bases left between them. The CDR3 is made up of 16 amino acids. CDR1 is SGHVS and CDR2 is FQNEAQ in the germline V gene. Filled out from reference TRBV7-8 and TRBJ1-6, the complete variable domain reads GAGVSQSPRYKVAKRGQDVALRCDPISGHVSLFWYQQALGQGPEFLTYFQNEAQLDKSGLPSDRFFAERPEGSVSTLKIQRTQQEDSAVYLCASSPQSIGQPSPLHFGNGTRLTVT.

This chain links TRBV13 with TRBJ2-7, with D possibly TRBD1 on 5 matching bases. Germline V gene lookup returns CDR1 PRHDT and CDR2 FYEKMQ (reference sequence). The CDR3 totals 12 residues. V shed 8 bases and J shed 6 bases, with 14 bases lying between them. This chain's CDR3 is CASGQGSREQYF. The CDR3 DNA is TGTGCCAGCGGCCAGGGATCTCGCGAGCAGTACTTC.

This clonotype was counted a few times. The rearrangement links TRBV14 to TRBJ2-3; unclear D gene. The germline V gene encodes CDR1 SGHDN and CDR2 FVKESK. The length of the CDR3 is 13 residues. V lost 1 base to trimming and J lost 3 bases, with 5 bases between them. CDR3 DNA: TGTGCCAGCAGCCAAGTTCATACAGATACGCAGTATTTT. This translates into CASSQVHTDTQYF.

The J gene is TRBJ2-6, the V gene TRBV19; weak D call: TRBD1 (6 bases). V was cut by 7 bases and J by 4 bases, with 23 bases left in between. CDR3 length: 18 residues. Germline CDR1 LNHDA, CDR2 SQIVND (reference sequence). The CDR3 nucleotides read TGTGCCAGTACCGGAATTCAGTCAAGGGGGACGGGGGCCAACGTCCTGACTTTC. Amino acid sequence: CASTGIQSRGTGANVLTF. The whole variable domain, remainder taken from reference TRBV19 and TRBJ2-6, is DGGITQSPKYLFRKEGQNVTLSCEQNLNHDAMYWYRQDPGQGLRLIYYSQIVNDFQKGDIAEGYSVSREKKESFPLTVTSAQKNPTAFYLCASTGIQSRGTGANVLTFGAGSRLTVL.

The chain is built from TRBV19 and TRBJ2-5; the match to TRBD1 covers 9 bases. The germline gives CDR1 LNHDA, CDR2 SQIVND (reference sequence). The J segment lost 1 base and the V segment lost 3 bases, leaving 6 bases of the junction unmatched. The CDR3 runs 16 residues. The CDR3 reads CASSIQGQGIQETQYF. The DNA of the CDR3 is TGTGCCAGTAGTATTCAGGGACAGGGCATCCAAGAGACCCAGTACTTC.

This clonotype is medium-sized within its sample. J is TRBJ2-1 and V is TRBV7-8, with 11 bases aligning to TRBD2. V gave up 1 base and J gave up 5 bases; unmatched junction bases: 7. This CDR3 has 17 residues. Per germline, CDR1 SGHVS and CDR2 FQNEAQ. The CDR3 DNA reads as TGTGCCAGCAGCTTAGAGCCTCCTAGCGGGAGGAACAATGAGCAGTTCTTC. This encodes CASSLEPPSGRNNEQFF. Using reference TRBV7-8 and TRBJ2-1 for the parts outside the CDR3, the full variable domain is GAGVSQSPRYKVAKRGQDVALRCDPISGHVSLFWYQQALGQGPEFLTYFQNEAQLDKSGLPSDRFFAERPEGSVSTLKIQRTQQEDSAVYLCASSLEPPSGRNNEQFFGPGTRLTVL.

This clonotype was picked up many times. The chain links TRBV29-1 to TRBJ2-7; no clear D gene. Looked up from germline, CDR1 is SQVTM and CDR2 is ANQGSEA. Trimming pared 1 base from V and 3 bases from J, leaving 10 bases between. CDR3 size: 13 residues. As DNA, the CDR3 is TGCAGCGTTGAAGCAAGTGGGCTCTACGAGCAGTACTTC. It codes for CSVEASGLYEQYF.

In its sample, this clonotype was seen a few times. The chain recombines TRBV28 with TRBJ1-1, with a tentative D call TRBD1 (6 bases). The CDR3 covers 18 residues. Germline V gene lookup returns CDR1 MDHEN and CDR2 SYDVKM. Trimming pared 3 bases from V and 4 bases from J, leaving 24 bases between. The DNA of the CDR3 is TGTGCCAGCAGTTTCCCGACAGGCCTACTTTCCGGTGGCACTGAAGCTTTCTTT. This gives the protein CASSFPTGLLSGGTEAFF.

This clonotype is medium-sized within its sample. J is TRBJ1-1 and V is TRBV30; D gene uncertain. Germline-derived CDR1 and CDR2 are GTSNPN and SVGIG (reference sequence). V lost 4 bases and J lost 4, with 13 bases in between. There are 13 residues in the CDR3. The CDR3 region is CAWTKTWSTEAFF. The CDR3 DNA sequence: TGTGCCTGGACCAAGACCTGGAGCACTGAAGCTTTCTTT.

This clonotype qualifies as large. The J gene is TRBJ2-7, the V gene TRBV4-1; 7 bases map to TRBD2. Germline V gene data show CDR1 as MGHRA and CDR2 as YSYEKL. This CDR3 is 15 amino acids long. Trimming removed 5 bases from V and 2 bases from J; junction bases left unmatched: 9. Here the CDR3 reads CASSTRSGSTYEQYF. DNA of the CDR3: TGCGCCAGCAGCACCCGTAGCGGGTCTACCTACGAGCAGTACTTC.

By its share, this clonotype is medium-sized. The chain joins TRBV3-1 to TRBJ1-4; D possibly corresponds to TRBD1 (5 bases). Germline lookup yields CDR1 LGHDT and CDR2 YNNKEL (reference sequence). Trimming removed 4 bases from V and 8 bases from J, with 14 bases in between. This CDR3 has 14 amino acids. The CDR3 sequence is CASSPHQGDEKLFF. In nucleotides, the CDR3 is TGTGCCAGCAGCCCCCATCAGGGTGACGAAAAACTGTTTTTT.

In this sample, this clonotype is medium-sized (0.01 to 0.1%). This chain joins TRBV28 and TRBJ2-1; TRBD2 might be the D (6 bases). V lost 2 bases to trimming and J lost 4 bases, with 12 bases between them. CDR3 length equals 15 residues. Germline CDR1 and CDR2: MDHEN and SYDVKM. The CDR3 region is CASSLGGVRYNEQFF. The CDR3 DNA reads TGTGCCAGCAGTTTAGGCGGGGTCCGTTACAATGAGCAGTTCTTC.

This chain links TRBV6-2 or TRBV6-3 with TRBJ1-1; D is undetermined. Germline V gene data show CDR1 as MNHEY and CDR2 as SVGEGT. The CDR3 is made up of 11 amino acids. V shed 6 bases and J shed 3 bases, with 5 bases lying between them. CDR3 in amino acids: CASRWDTEAFF. In DNA form, the CDR3 reads TGTGCCAGCAGGTGGGACACTGAAGCTTTCTTT.

Sample share makes this clonotype medium-sized. This chain connects TRBV4-1 to TRBJ2-1; D unresolved. V shed 0 bases and J shed 12 bases, with 12 bases lying between them. The CDR3 is 13 residues long. CDR1 and CDR2 (germline): MGHRA, YSYEKL. As DNA, the CDR3 is TGCGCCAGCAGCCAAGATCCTTATATGTGGCAGTTCTTC. Translation: CASSQDPYMWQFF.

The chain links TRBV18 to TRBJ2-5; D is unresolved. V dropped 5 bases and J dropped 8 bases, with 12 bases sitting between them. This CDR3 is built from 12 residues. Germline CDR1 is KGHSH and CDR2 is LQKENI. CDR3 sequence: CASSTIGDTQYF. In DNA form, the CDR3 reads TGTGCCAGCTCAACCATTGGGGATACCCAGTACTTC.

This clonotype is classed as medium-sized. The chain carries TRBV6-2 or TRBV6-3 and TRBJ2-7, with D tentatively TRBD1 or TRBD2 (5 bases each). The V gene lost 4 bases and the J gene lost 4 bases, with 11 bases spanning the gap. There are 13 residues in the CDR3. Germline V gives CDR1 MNHEY, CDR2 SVGEGT. CDR3 DNA sequence: TGTGCCAGCAGTTCCGGGACCTTATACGAGCAGTACTTC. Protein product: CASSSGTLYEQYF.

This clonotype is labeled medium-sized. The rearrangement uses TRBV5-1 and TRBJ2-5; 8 nucleotides align to TRBD2. This CDR3 has 16 residues. The V segment lost 3 bases and the J segment 7 bases; nucleotides outside the gene matches: 14. Per germline, CDR1 SGHRS and CDR2 YFSETQ. CDR3 sequence reads: CASSSLGLGPGTTQYF. CDR3 in DNA: TGCGCCAGCAGCTCCTTGGGACTAGGCCCGGGGACGACCCAGTACTTC.

In its sample, this clonotype is medium-sized. The gene calls are TRBV7-2 and TRBJ2-2; no clear D. The CDR3 consists of 13 residues. V was pared by 3 bases and J by 5 bases, with 7 bases between. Germline V lookup: CDR1 SGHTA, CDR2 FQGNSA. The CDR3 bases are TGTGCCAGCAGCTTTACCGGGACCGGGGAGCTGTTTTTT. Amino acid sequence: CASSFTGTGELFF. The full variable domain, completed using reference TRBV7-2 and TRBJ2-2, is GAGVSQSPSNKVTEKGKDVELRCDPISGHTALYWYRQSLGQGLEFLIYFQGNSAPDKSGLPSDRFSAERTGGSVSTLTIQRTQQEDSAVYLCASSFTGTGELFFGEGSRLTVL.